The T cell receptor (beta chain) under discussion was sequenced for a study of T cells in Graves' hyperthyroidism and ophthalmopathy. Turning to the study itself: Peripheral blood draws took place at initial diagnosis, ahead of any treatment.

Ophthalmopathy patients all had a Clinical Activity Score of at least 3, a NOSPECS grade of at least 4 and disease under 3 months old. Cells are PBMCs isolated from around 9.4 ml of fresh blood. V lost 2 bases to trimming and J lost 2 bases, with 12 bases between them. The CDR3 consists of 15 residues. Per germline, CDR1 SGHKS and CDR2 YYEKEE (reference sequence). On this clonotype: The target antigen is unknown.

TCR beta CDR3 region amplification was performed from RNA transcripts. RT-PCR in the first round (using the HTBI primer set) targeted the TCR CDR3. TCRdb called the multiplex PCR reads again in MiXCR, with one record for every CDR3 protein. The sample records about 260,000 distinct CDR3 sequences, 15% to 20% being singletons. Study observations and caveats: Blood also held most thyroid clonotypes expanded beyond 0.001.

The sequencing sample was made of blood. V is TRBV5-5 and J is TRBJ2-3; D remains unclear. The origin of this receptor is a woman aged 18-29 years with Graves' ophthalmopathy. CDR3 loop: CASSFGRAVTDTQYF. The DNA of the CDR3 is TGTGCCAGCAGCTTTGGCCGGGCCGTCACAGATACGCAGTATTTT.